This T cell receptor beta chain was sequenced for a study of patients and donors after allogeneic stem cell transplantation (dated by TCRdb to between 2020 and 2021). CDR1 and CDR2 were assigned from the germline V gene as SNHLY and FYNNEI. The junction carries 13 bases between V and J, which are trimmed by 6 bases and 4 bases respectively. Reading from cysteine to phenylalanine, the CDR3 counts 14 amino acids. Left in the record is the CDR3 DNA by itself, 42 bases read in frame from the first base. To prepare the library, RT-PCR was applied. This sample was sequenced with a NextSeq 550. Using fastp trimming at Q25 and MiXCR clonotype assembly, TCRdb reanalyzed the public sequencing data and kept in-frame beta chains. Rows with one shared CDR3 protein collapse into an entry with the most common genes and DNA. The sample table shows roughly 200,000 distinct CDR3 sequences, and around 40% are seen once. Together, the top ten hold around a tenth of the sample.

This clonotype showed up just a few times. Its cognate antigen has yet to be identified. There are no base qualities to consult, and no much larger clone falls within one base. The receptor chain draws on TRBV2 and TRBJ2-1; the D element could tentatively be TRBD1 or TRBD2, as 5 bases agree for each. This receptor was taken from a human donor who was either an allogeneic HSCT recipient or a stem cell or donor lymphocyte infusion donor (not recorded which). It is not recorded whose cells these are; they may come from a transplant donor. What was sequenced was blood, either unsorted or a sorted T cell fraction (not recorded which). The CDR3 in this case is CASRRGAKYNEQFF. The DNA sequence reads TGTGCCAGCAGACGAGGGGCGAAATACAATGAGCAGTTCTTC.